The 29 T cell receptor beta chains given below trace back to one sample, sequenced in a study of T cells in localized non-small cell lung cancer. Clones were read by immunoSEQ multiplex PCR, and TCRdb kept only the in-frame ones, dropping some. The sample holds around 41,000 clones, more than 85% seen once. Source: peripheral blood, taken before any cancer treatment. The receptors here all came from a woman aged 18-55 years with stage III lung adenocarcinoma.

The chain couples TRBV15 to TRBJ1-2; D is perhaps TRBD1 (6 bases). Germline values: CDR1 LNHNV, CDR2 YYDKDF (reference sequence). This CDR3 is 15 amino acids long. Trimming removed 1 base from V and 5 bases from J, with 14 bases in between. DNA of the CDR3: TGTGCCACCAGCAGAGGAAGGGACACCTTGTATGGCTACACCTTC. Protein: CATSRGRDTLYGYTF.

To note about this clone: A junction end diverges from the germline sequence, so it may reflect a read error. V gene TRBV7-9 combines with J gene TRBJ1-3; a possible D gene is TRBD1 (5 bases). Germline V gene lookup returns CDR1 SEHNR and CDR2 FQNEAQ (reference sequence). The CDR3 contains 14 residues. The CDR3 reads CAGRMGVSGNTIYF. The CDR3 bases are TGTGCCGGCAGGATGGGGGTCTCTGGAAACACCATATATTTT.

The chain employs TRBV6-5 and TRBJ1-2; no clear D gene. Germline CDR1 is MNHEY and CDR2 is SVGAGI. The CDR3 has 16 residues. Trimming cost V 2 bases and J 2 bases, with 15 bases left between them. CDR3 nucleotide sequence: TGTGCCAGCAGTTACCTCCAAACTAACGGAAACTATGGCTACACCTTC. It codes for CASSYLQTNGNYGYTF.

The rearrangement joins TRBV11-2 to TRBJ1-1; unclear D gene. From germline, CDR1 is SGHAT and CDR2 FQNNGV. The V gene lost 5 bases and the J gene lost 1 base, with 8 bases spanning the gap. The length of the CDR3 is 13 residues. CDR3 bases: TGTGCCAGCAGCCCACAGCAGAACACTGAAGCTTTCTTT. It is translated as CASSPQQNTEAFF.

This rearrangement joins TRBV5-1 to TRBJ2-1, with D possibly TRBD2 on 6 matching bases. The CDR3 covers 16 residues. V was clipped by 4 bases and J by 8 bases, with 22 bases between them. The germline CDR1 and CDR2 sequences are SGHRS and YFSETQ. DNA for the CDR3: TGCGCCAGCAGCGGGACCGGGACTGGTCTTTCGTATGAGCAGTTCTTC. It codes for CASSGTGTGLSYEQFF.

This chain connects TRBV7-3 to TRBJ2-7; 7 nucleotides align to TRBD2. Germline trimming cut 5 bases from V and 5 bases from J; bases unmatched to any gene: 12. This CDR3 has 15 amino acids. Germline V gene sequence: CDR1 SGHTA, CDR2 FQGTGA. In nucleotides, the CDR3 is TGTGCCAGCAGCCCCCAACCAGCGGGGACGAACGAGCAGTACTTC. Residues: CASSPQPAGTNEQYF.

The rearrangement links TRBV29-1 to TRBJ2-1; 7 bases are a match to TRBD1. The germline V gene has CDR1 SQVTM and CDR2 ANQGSEA. The CDR3 extends over 15 amino acids. Trimming took 8 bases from V and 10 from J; bases not matched to a gene: 20. The CDR3 region has the DNA TGCAGCCCCGTTAGCCTGACAGGGAGTGGTGGGGAGCAGTTCTTC. It encodes CSPVSLTGSGGEQFF.

The CDR3 is CASSLTGGTYEQYF. CDR3 DNA sequence: TGTGCCAGCAGCTTAACAGGGGGCACCTACGAGCAGTACTTC. V gene TRBV11-2 combines with J gene TRBJ2-7, with 9 positions matching TRBD1. Germline CDR1 is SGHAT and CDR2 is FQNNGV. The CDR3 sequence is 14 residues long. The trim removed 2 bases at V and 2 bases at J, leaving 1 base unmatched.

The V and J genes are TRBV11-2 and TRBJ2-1, with D tentatively TRBD2 (6 bases). Trimming took off 5 bases at V and 8 bases at J, with 19 bases between the two ends. The CDR3 consists of 15 residues. CDR1 is SGHAT and CDR2 is FQNNGV in the germline V gene. The CDR3 DNA is TGTGCCAGCAGCCATCGGGGGTGGATAAGCGATGAGCAGTTCTTC. Its translation: CASSHRGWISDEQFF.

A note on this clone: Other nucleotide sequences in the sample specify the same CDR3. The CDR3, as DNA: TGTGCCAGCAGTGACGGAGGGGGTAGTACAGATACGCAGTATTTT. It encodes CASSDGGGSTDTQYF. This chain joins TRBV2 and TRBJ2-3; the D call may be TRBD1 or TRBD2 (6 bases each). Trimming pared 3 bases from V and 3 bases from J, leaving 13 bases between. This CDR3 has 15 amino acids. In germline, CDR1 is SNHLY, CDR2 FYNNEI.

The chain joins TRBV12-5 to TRBJ1-5; no reliable D call. The CDR3 has 13 amino acids. Germline CDR1 is LGHNT and CDR2 is FRNRAP. Trimming shortened V by 5 bases and J by 5 bases, and 10 bases separated the two germline ends. In nucleotides, the CDR3 is TGTGCTAGTGGTGAGCCCCCAGATCAGCCCCAGCATTTT. Protein product: CASGEPPDQPQHF.

The CDR3, as DNA: TGTGCCAGCAATGAGATCGAGAGGACTTTCTTT. It translates to CASNEIERTFF. The rearrangement uses TRBV6-1 and TRBJ1-1, with no clear D. This CDR3 has 11 residues. Trimming took off 7 bases at V and 12 bases at J, with 15 bases between the two ends. Germline V CDR1 and CDR2: MNHNS, SASEGT.

This chain links TRBV6-5 with TRBJ2-6; the D gene is possibly TRBD1 (6 bases). The germline CDR1 and CDR2 sequences are MNHEY and SVGAGI. The CDR3 extends over 16 amino acids. V was trimmed by 4 bases and J by 1 base, leaving 11 bases between them. Written as DNA, the CDR3 is TGTGCCAGCAGTTTACAGGGAGTGTCTGGGGCCAACGTCCTGACTTTC. This codes for CASSLQGVSGANVLTF.

The chain is built from TRBV4-2 and TRBJ2-1; TRBD1 agrees at 10 bases. J lost 9 bases, V lost 0 bases, and 8 bases had no gene match. Germline loops: CDR1 LGHNA, CDR2 YNFKEQ. This CDR3 region has 16 residues. CDR3 residues: CASSQDLRTGGAEQFF. The CDR3, as DNA: TGTGCCAGCAGCCAAGATTTAAGGACAGGGGGGGCTGAGCAGTTCTTC.

The chain joins TRBV6-1 to TRBJ1-1; TRBD1 might be the D (5 bases). The CDR3 has 12 residues. The V and J ends lost 7 bases and 4 bases respectively, with 10 bases between them. The germline CDR1 and CDR2 sequences are MNHNS and SASEGT. This CDR3 reads CASKEGTTEAFF. The CDR3 DNA sequence: TGTGCCAGCAAGGAAGGGACCACTGAAGCTTTCTTT.

V and J are TRBV5-4 and TRBJ1-1; D gene uncertain. From germline, CDR1 is SGHNT and CDR2 YYREEE (reference sequence). The V gene lost 1 base and the J gene lost 6 bases, with 19 bases spanning the gap. This CDR3 has 16 amino acids. This chain's CDR3 is CASSLKSAGWVAEAFF. CDR3 nucleotide sequence: TGTGCCAGCAGCTTGAAGTCAGCAGGCTGGGTGGCTGAAGCTTTCTTT.

The chain carries TRBV5-1 and TRBJ2-5; 10 bases align to TRBD1. V dropped 4 bases and J dropped 4; count of bases not matched to a gene: 7. The CDR3 spans 15 residues. Looked up from germline, CDR1 is SGHRS and CDR2 is YFSETQ. The CDR3 sequence: CASSPGTGVGETQYF. DNA of the CDR3: TGCGCCAGCAGCCCCGGGACAGGGGTGGGAGAGACCCAGTACTTC.

The chain couples TRBV29-1 to TRBJ2-1; D remains ambiguous. Trimming removed 2 bases at V and 8 bases at J, with 7 bases between. Germline CDR1 and CDR2: SQVTM and ANQGSEA. This CDR3 has 11 amino acids. DNA of the CDR3: TGCAGCGTTGAAATTGCGGATGAGCAGTTCTTC. It yields the protein CSVEIADEQFF.

This clone was recorded once. The chain joins TRBV7-3 to TRBJ2-5; perhaps TRBD2 as D (6 bases). CDR3 length equals 13 residues. Germline V CDR1 and CDR2: SGHTA, FQGTGA. The germline V and J ends were trimmed by 0 bases and 9 bases, with 11 bases remaining between them. The CDR3 protein is CASSLTEGVAQYF. CDR3 DNA sequence: TGTGCCAGCAGCTTAACGGAGGGAGTGGCCCAGTACTTC.

The chain couples TRBV5-6 to TRBJ1-1; D might be TRBD1 (6 bases). V lost 4 bases, J lost 6 bases, and 13 bases lay in between. Germline V gives CDR1 SGHDT, CDR2 YYEEEE. The CDR3 totals 13 residues. The CDR3 region is CASSLSGAPEAFF. In nucleotides, the CDR3 is TGTGCCAGCAGCCTCTCAGGGGCCCCTGAAGCTTTCTTT.

This clone was found a few times. The V call is TRBV30, the J call TRBJ1-1, with 9 bases lining up with TRBD1. The length of the CDR3 is 14 residues. CDR1 and CDR2 (germline): GTSNPN, SVGIG (reference sequence). The V and J ends lost 1 base and 11 bases, in that order; junction bases with no gene match: 11. CDR3 DNA: TGTGCCTGGAGTGAGAATCCGGGACAGGGTTTGGCTTTCTTT. Its protein is CAWSENPGQGLAFF. Looking up the rest from reference TRBV30 and TRBJ1-1 gives the full variable domain: SQTIHQWPATLVQPVGSPLSLECTVEGTSNPNLYWYRQAAGRGLQLLFYSVGIGQISSEVPQNLSASRPQDRQFILSSKKLLLSDSGFYLCAWSENPGQGLAFFGQGTRLTVV.

The V call is TRBV30, the J call TRBJ1-2; D gene ambiguous. Looked up from germline, CDR1 is GTSNPN and CDR2 is SVGIG (reference sequence). The CDR3 is 13 amino acids. Deletions cut 0 bases from V and 8 bases from J, with 13 bases between. CDR3 sequence: CAWSVRSSYGYTF. CDR3 nucleotides: TGTGCCTGGAGTGTACGCAGTTCGTACGGCTACACCTTC.

The V and J genes are TRBV12-5 and TRBJ2-7, with TRBD2 as a possible D gene (5 bases). CDR3 length equals 13 residues. From germline, CDR1 is LGHNT and CDR2 FRNRAP. Deletions cut 6 bases from V and 6 bases from J, with 15 bases between. The CDR3 spells CASGQTEAAEQYF. The CDR3 DNA reads TGTGCTAGTGGCCAGACGGAGGCGGCCGAGCAGTACTTC.

The sample holds one count of this clone. This chain connects TRBV2 to TRBJ1-1; 9 nucleotides align to TRBD1. J was trimmed by 4 bases and V by 3 bases; bases with no gene match: 6. CDR1 and CDR2 from the germline V gene are SNHLY and FYNNEI. The CDR3 is made up of 15 amino acids. As DNA, the CDR3 is TGTGCCAGCAGTGATGCCGGGACAGGGATCACTGAAGCTTTCTTT. Residues: CASSDAGTGITEAFF.

V and J are TRBV6-1 and TRBJ2-2; 10 nucleotides line up with TRBD1. There are 15 residues in the CDR3. After removal of 7 bases from V and 2 bases from J, the junction contained 4 bases not matched to a gene. Germline V gives CDR1 MNHNS, CDR2 SASEGT. The CDR3 sequence: CASTGTGVNTGELFF. The CDR3 coding sequence is TGTGCCAGCACGGGGACAGGGGTAAACACCGGGGAGCTGTTTTTT.

J is TRBJ2-6 and V is TRBV29-1; D ambiguous. This CDR3 comprises 13 residues. Trimming took off 4 bases at V and 1 base at J, with 5 bases between the two ends. Germline V gene sequence: CDR1 SQVTM, CDR2 ANQGSEA. Here the CDR3 DNA reads TGCAGCGTTGCTGCATCTGGGGCCAACGTCCTGACTTTC. Translation: CSVAASGANVLTF.

The chain combines TRBV5-8 with TRBJ1-5; 12 positions agree with TRBD1. Germline-derived CDR1 and CDR2 are SGHTS and YDEGEE. Trimming at V came to 4 bases and at J to 6 bases, leaving 8 bases not matched to a gene. CDR3 size: 16 residues. CDR3 sequence (DNA): TGTGCCAGCAGCGCCGGGACAGGGGGCGCGGGTCAGCCCCAGCATTTT. It specifies CASSAGTGGAGQPQHF.

The rearrangement uses TRBV5-6 and TRBJ2-5, with TRBD1 matching 8 bases. This CDR3 is built from 15 residues. With V trimmed by 0 bases and J by 5 bases, 6 bases remained unmatched. Germline CDR1 and CDR2: SGHDT and YYEEEE. CDR3 loop: CASSLVGRGRETQYF. DNA for the CDR3: TGTGCCAGCAGCTTGGTAGGCAGGGGGCGTGAGACCCAGTACTTC.

A single count supports this clone. This sequence joins TRBV2 and TRBJ1-6; D remains unclear. Per the germline V gene, CDR1 is SNHLY and CDR2 is FYNNEI. This CDR3 region has 14 residues. Deletions cut 4 bases from V and 10 bases from J, with 14 bases between. The CDR3 reads CASSGYSTRSPLHF. The DNA of the CDR3 is TGTGCCAGCAGTGGCTACAGTACAAGGTCACCCCTCCACTTT.